The sample holds a few counts of the clone carrying this T cell receptor beta chain. This record comes from a study of T cells in Graves' hyperthyroidism and ophthalmopathy. Amplified regions were TCR beta CDR3 sequences from RNA transcripts. TCR CDR3 underwent first-round RT-PCR with the HTBI primer set. TCRdb passed the multiplex PCR reads through MiXCR, listing each CDR3 protein once. The sample has some 700,000 distinct CDR3 sequences, 17% seen once; the top ten hold about 16%. After removal of 4 bases from V and 8 bases from J, the junction contained 7 bases not matched to a gene. The V gene's germline CDR1 is ENHRY and CDR2 SYGVKD. This CDR3 is 14 amino acids long.

J is TRBJ1-2 and V is TRBV10-3; TRBD1 matches 10 bases. This TCR was sampled from a man aged 50 to 60 with Graves' hyperthyroidism. The specimen sequenced was blood. The CDR3 bases are TGTGCCATCAGTGCGGGGACAGGGGCTCGCGGCTACACCTTC. As protein: CAISAGTGARGYTF.